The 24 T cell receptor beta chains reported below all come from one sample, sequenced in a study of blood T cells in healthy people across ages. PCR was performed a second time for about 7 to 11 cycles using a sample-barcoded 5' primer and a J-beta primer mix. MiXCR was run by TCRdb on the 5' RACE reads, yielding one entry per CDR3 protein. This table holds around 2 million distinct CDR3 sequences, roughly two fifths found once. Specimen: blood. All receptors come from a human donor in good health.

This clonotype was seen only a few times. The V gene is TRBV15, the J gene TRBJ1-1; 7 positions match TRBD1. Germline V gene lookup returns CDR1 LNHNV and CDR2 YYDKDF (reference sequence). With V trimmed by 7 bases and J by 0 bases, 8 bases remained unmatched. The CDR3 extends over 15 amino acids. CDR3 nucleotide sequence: TGTGCCACCACTACGCGACAGGGCATGAACACTGAAGCTTTCTTT. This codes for CATTTRQGMNTEAFF.

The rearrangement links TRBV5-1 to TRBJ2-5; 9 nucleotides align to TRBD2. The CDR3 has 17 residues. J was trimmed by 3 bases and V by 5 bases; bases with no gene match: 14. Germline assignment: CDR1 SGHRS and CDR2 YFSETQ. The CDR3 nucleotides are TGCGCCAGCAGTGTCCGTAGCGGGGGCTCCGGGAAAGAGACCCAGTACTTC. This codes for CASSVRSGGSGKETQYF.

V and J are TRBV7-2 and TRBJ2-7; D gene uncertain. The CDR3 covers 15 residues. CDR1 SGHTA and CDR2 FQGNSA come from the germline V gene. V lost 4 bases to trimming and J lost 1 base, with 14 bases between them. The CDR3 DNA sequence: TGTGCCAGCAGCTCCGTCCGGGCGCGGTCCTACGAGCAGTACTTC. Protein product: CASSSVRARSYEQYF.

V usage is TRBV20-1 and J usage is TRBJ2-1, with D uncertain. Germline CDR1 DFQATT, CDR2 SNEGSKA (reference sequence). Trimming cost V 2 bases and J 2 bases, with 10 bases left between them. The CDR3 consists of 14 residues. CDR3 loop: CSARIGLTYNEQFF. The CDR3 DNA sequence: TGCAGTGCTAGAATAGGGTTGACCTACAATGAGCAGTTCTTC.

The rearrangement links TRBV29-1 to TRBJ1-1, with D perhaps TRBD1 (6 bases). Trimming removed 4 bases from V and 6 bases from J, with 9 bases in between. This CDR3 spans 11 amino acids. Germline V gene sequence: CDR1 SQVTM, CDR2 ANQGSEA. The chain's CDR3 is CSVGQEAEAFF. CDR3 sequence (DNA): TGCAGCGTTGGACAGGAGGCTGAAGCTTTCTTT.

CDR3 loop: CASSVAPPGGEDTQYF. In DNA, the CDR3 is TGTGCCAGCAGCGTAGCGCCCCCGGGGGGGGAAGATACGCAGTATTTT. The chain couples TRBV9 to TRBJ2-3; TRBD2 agrees at 8 bases. J gave up 5 bases and V 0 bases, and 8 bases lay outside the gene matches. Germline V gives CDR1 SGDLS, CDR2 YYNGEE. The CDR3 has 16 amino acids.

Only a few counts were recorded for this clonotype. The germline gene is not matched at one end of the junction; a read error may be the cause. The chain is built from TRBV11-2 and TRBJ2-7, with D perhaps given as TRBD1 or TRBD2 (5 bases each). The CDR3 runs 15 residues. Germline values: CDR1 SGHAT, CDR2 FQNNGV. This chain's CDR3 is CAGSPLGWGSYEQYF. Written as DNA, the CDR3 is TGTGCCGGCAGCCCACTTGGTTGGGGGAGCTACGAGCAGTACTTC.

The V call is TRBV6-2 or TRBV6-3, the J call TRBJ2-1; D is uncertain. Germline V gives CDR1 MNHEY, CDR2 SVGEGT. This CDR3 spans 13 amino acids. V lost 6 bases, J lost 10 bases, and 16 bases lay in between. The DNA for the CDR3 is TGTGCCAGCAGCCCACACCTCGGATTCGAGCAGTTCTTC. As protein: CASSPHLGFEQFF.

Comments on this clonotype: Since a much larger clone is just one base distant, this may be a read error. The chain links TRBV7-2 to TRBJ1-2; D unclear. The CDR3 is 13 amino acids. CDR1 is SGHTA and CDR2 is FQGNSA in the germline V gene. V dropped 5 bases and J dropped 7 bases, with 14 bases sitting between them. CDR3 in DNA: TGTGCCAGCAGCCCCTGTGGTCCACGTGGCTACACCTTC. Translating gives CASSPCGPRGYTF. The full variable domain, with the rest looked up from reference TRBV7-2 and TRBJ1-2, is GAGVSQSPSNKVTEKGKDVELRCDPISGHTALYWYRQSLGQGLEFLIYFQGNSAPDKSGLPSDRFSAERTGGSVSTLTIQRTQQEDSAVYLCASSPCGPRGYTFGSGTRLTVV.

Here the CDR3 reads CASSRALEKYNEQFF. The CDR3 region has the DNA TGTGCCAGCAGTCGGGCACTAGAGAAATACAATGAGCAGTTCTTC. This rearrangement joins TRBV12-3 or TRBV12-4 to TRBJ2-1; the D gene is possibly TRBD2 (5 bases). V lost 5 bases and J 4 bases, leaving 15 bases between the germline ends. The CDR3 loop spans 15 amino acids.

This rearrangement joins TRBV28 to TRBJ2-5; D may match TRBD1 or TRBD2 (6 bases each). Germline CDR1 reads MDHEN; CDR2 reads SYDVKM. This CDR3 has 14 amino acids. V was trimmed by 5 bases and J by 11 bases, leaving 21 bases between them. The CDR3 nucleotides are TGTGCCAGCAGTCCAGGAGGGGGGCTGAGTGAGCAGTACTTC. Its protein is CASSPGGGLSEQYF.

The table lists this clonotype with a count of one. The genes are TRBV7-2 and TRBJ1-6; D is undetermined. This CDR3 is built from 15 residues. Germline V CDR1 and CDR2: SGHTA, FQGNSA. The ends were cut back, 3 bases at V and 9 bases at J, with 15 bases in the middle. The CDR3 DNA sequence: TGTGCCAGCAGCTTCGGATTCACTCCGGGTTCACCCCTCCACTTT. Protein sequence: CASSFGFTPGSPLHF.

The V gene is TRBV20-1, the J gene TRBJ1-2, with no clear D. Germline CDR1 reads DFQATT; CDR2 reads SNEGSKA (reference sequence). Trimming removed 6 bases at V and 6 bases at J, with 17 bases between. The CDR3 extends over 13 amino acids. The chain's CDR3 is CSALHGTGDGYTF. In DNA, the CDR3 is TGCAGTGCCTTACATGGAACGGGCGATGGCTACACCTTC.

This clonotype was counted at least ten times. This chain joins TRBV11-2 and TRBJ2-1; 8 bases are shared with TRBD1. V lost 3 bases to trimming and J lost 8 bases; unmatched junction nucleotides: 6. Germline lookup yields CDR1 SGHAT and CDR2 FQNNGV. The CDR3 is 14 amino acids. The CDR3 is CASSFSGGADEQFF. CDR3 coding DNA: TGTGCCAGCAGCTTTTCAGGGGGCGCGGATGAGCAGTTCTTC. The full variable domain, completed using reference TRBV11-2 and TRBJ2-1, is EAGVAQSPRYKIIEKRQSVAFWCNPISGHATLYWYQQILGQGPKLLIQFQNNGVVDDSQLPKDRFSAERLKGVDSTLKIQPAKLEDSAVYLCASSFSGGADEQFFGPGTRLTVL.

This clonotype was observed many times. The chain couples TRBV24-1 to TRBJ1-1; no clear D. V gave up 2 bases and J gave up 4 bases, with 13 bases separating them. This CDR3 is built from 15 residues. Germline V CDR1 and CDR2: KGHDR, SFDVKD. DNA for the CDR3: TGTGCCACCAGTGATTCCGGGTATACGGGCACTGAAGCTTTCTTT. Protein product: CATSDSGYTGTEAFF.

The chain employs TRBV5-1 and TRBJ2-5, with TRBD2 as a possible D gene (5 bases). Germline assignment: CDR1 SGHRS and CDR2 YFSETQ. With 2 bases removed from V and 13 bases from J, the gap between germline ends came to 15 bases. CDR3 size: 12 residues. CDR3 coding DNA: TGCGCCAGCAGCTTTAAAGGGAGAAGACCGTACTTC. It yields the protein CASSFKGRRPYF. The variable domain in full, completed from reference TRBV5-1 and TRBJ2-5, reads KAGVTQTPRYLIKTRGQQVTLSCSPISGHRSVSWYQQTPGQGLQFLFEYFSETQRNKGNFPGRFSGRQFSNSRSEMNVSTLELGDSALYLCASSFKGRRPYFGPGTRLLVL.

The CDR3 loop reads CASSFERHATNTQYF. The CDR3 DNA sequence: TGTGCCAGCAGCTTTGAACGTCACGCCACCAATACGCAGTATTTT. V is TRBV7-9 and J is TRBJ2-3; no reliable D call. The ends were cut back, 3 bases at V and 7 bases at J, with 17 bases in the middle. The length of the CDR3 is 15 residues. Germline CDR1 reads SEHNR; CDR2 reads FQNEAQ (reference sequence).

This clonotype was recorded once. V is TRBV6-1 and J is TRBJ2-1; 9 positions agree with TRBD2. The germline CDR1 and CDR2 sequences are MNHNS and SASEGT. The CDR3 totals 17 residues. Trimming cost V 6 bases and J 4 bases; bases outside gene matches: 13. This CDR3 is CASSLATLAGYYNEQFF. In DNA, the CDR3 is TGTGCCAGCAGCTTGGCCACGCTAGCGGGATATTACAATGAGCAGTTCTTC.

The CDR3 DNA is TGCAGTGCTAGAGATCGGCGGGCTACGACTGAAGCTTTCTTT. It specifies CSARDRRATTEAFF. The chain uses TRBV20-1 and TRBJ1-1; no reliable D call. The V gene lost 0 bases and the J gene lost 5 bases, with 13 bases spanning the gap. This CDR3 has 14 residues. CDR1 is DFQATT, CDR2 SNEGSKA, per germline (reference sequence).

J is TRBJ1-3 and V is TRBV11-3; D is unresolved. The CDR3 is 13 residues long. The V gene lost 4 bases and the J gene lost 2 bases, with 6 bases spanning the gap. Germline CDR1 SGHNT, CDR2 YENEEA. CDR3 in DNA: TGTGCCAGCAGCTGGACGGCTGGAAACACCATATATTTT. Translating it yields CASSWTAGNTIYF.

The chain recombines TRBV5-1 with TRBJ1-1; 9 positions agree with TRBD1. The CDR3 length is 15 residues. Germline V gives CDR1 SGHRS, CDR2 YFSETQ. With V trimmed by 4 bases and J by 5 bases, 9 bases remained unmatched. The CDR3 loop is CASSPGDREFTEAFF. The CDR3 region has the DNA TGCGCCAGCAGCCCTGGGGACAGGGAGTTTACTGAAGCTTTCTTT.

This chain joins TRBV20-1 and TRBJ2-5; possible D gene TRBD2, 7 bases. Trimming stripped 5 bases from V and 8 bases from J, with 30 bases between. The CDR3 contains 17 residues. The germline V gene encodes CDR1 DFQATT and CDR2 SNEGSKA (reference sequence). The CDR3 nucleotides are TGCAGTGCTGTACTATTCGGGGAGGGGGTTACGAATAGTACCCAGTACTTC. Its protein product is CSAVLFGEGVTNSTQYF.

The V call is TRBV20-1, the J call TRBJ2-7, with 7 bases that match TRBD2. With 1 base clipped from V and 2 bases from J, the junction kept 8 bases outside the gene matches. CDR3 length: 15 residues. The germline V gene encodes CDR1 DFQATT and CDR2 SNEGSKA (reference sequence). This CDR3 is CSARGPPRGAYEQYF. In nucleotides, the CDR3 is TGCAGTGCTAGAGGTCCCCCACGGGGGGCCTACGAGCAGTACTTC.

The CDR3 loop reads CASSFSIGRNGYTF. The CDR3 region has the DNA TGTGCCAGCAGCTTCTCTATCGGAAGGAATGGCTACACCTTC. V is TRBV7-8 and J is TRBJ1-2; D not certain. V dropped 3 bases and J dropped 6 bases, with 14 bases sitting between them. This CDR3 is 14 amino acids long. CDR1 is SGHVS, CDR2 FQNEAQ, per germline.